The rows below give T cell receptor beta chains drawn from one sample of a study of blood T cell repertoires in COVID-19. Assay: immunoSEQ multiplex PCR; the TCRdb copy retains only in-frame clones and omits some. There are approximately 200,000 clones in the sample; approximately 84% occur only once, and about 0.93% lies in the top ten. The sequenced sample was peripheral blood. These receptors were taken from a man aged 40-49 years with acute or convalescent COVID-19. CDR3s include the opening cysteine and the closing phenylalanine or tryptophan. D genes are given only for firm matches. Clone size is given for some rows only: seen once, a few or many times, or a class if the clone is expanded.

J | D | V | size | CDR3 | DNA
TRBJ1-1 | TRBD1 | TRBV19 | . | CASSTDRRAAEAFF | TGTGCCAGTAGTACGGACAGGCGCGCGGCCGAAGCTTTCTTT
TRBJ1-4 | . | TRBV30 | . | CAWSVQINEKLFF | TGTGCCTGGAGTGTACAGATTAATGAAAAACTGTTTTTT
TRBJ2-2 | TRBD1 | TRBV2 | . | CASLGQYTGELFF | TGTGCCAGCCTGGGACAGTACACCGGGGAGCTGTTTTTT
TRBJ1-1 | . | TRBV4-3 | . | CASSQTLRAEAFF | TGCGCCAGCAGCCAAACGCTGAGGGCTGAAGCTTTCTTT
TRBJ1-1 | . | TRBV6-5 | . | CASSDTNRASEAFF | TGTGCCAGCAGCGATACGAACAGAGCCTCTGAAGCTTTCTTT
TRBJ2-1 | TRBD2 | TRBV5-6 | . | CASSLRTSGARNEQFF | TGTGCCAGCAGCTTGAGGACTAGCGGGGCGCGCAATGAGCAGTTCTTC
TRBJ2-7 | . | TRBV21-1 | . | CASRDRLPTYEQYF | TGTGCCAGCAGGGACAGACTTCCAACCTACGAGCAGTACTTC
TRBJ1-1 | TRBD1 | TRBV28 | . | CASSTGTGAEAFF | TGTGCCAGCAGTACCGGGACAGGGGCTGAAGCTTTCTTT
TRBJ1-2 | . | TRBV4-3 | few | CASSQDQEGYTF | TGCGCCAGCAGCCAAGATCAGGAAGGCTACACCTTC
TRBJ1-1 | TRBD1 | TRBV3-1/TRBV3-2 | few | CASTGQAHTEAFF | TGTGCCAGCACCGGACAGGCGCACACTGAAGCTTTCTTT
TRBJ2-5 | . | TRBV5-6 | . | CASSLTGGETQYF | TGTGCCAGCAGCCTGACGGGGGGCGAGACCCAGTACTTC
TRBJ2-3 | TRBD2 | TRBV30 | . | CAWSGTSLGGTDTQYF | TGTGCCTGGAGCGGGACTAGCCTAGGAGGCACAGATACGCAGTATTTT
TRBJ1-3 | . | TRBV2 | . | CASSTLGGSSGNTIYF | TGTGCCAGCAGCACCCTCGGGGGGTCCTCTGGAAACACCATATATTTT
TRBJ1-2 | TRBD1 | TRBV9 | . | CASSATYGEQGAHGYTF | TGTGCCAGCAGCGCTACTTATGGGGAACAGGGGGCACATGGCTACACCTTC
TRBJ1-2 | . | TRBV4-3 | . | CASSQAINQGTSLGGYTF | TGCGCCAGCAGCCAAGCGATTAATCAAGGGACTTCCCTGGGAGGCTACACCTTC
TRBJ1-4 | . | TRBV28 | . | CASNGQSKEKLFF | TGTGCCAGCAATGGGCAGAGCAAAGAAAAACTGTTTTTT
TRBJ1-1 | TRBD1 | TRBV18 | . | CASSPEQGAEAFF | TGTGCCAGCTCACCGGAACAGGGGGCCGAAGCTTTCTTT
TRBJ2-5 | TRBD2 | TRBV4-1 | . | CASSQEVVAGWETQYF | TGCGCCAGCAGCCAAGAAGTGGTAGCGGGGTGGGAGACCCAGTACTTC
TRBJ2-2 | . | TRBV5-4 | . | CASSWPPDSRTGELFF | TGTGCCAGCAGCTGGCCCCCGGACAGTAGAACCGGGGAGCTGTTTTTT
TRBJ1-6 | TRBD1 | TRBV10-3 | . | CAISERGGQGEHSPLHF | TGTGCCATCAGTGAAAGAGGGGGACAGGGTGAACATTCACCCCTCCACTTT
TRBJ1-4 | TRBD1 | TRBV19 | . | CASRMTGGSPREKLFF | TGTGCCAGTAGGATGACAGGGGGCTCCCCAAGGGAAAAACTGTTTTTT
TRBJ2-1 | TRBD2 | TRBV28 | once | CASSPHLGTSGVSYNEQFF | TGTGCCAGCAGTCCTCATCTCGGGACTAGCGGGGTTTCCTACAATGAGCAGTTCTTC
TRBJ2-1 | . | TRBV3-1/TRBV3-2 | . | CASSEQGKLLLNEQFF | TGTGCCAGCAGCGAACAGGGTAAACTTCTCCTCAATGAGCAGTTCTTC
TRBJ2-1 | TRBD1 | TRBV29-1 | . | CSFPRDRGRNEQFF | TGCAGCTTCCCAAGGGACAGGGGAAGAAATGAGCAGTTCTTC
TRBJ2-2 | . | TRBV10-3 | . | CAIEEGTGELFF | TGTGCCATCGAGGAGGGGACCGGGGAGCTGTTTTTT
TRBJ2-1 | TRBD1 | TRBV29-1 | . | CSVGTGERNEQFF | TGCAGCGTCGGGACAGGGGAGAGGAATGAGCAGTTCTTC
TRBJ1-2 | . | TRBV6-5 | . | CASSYGGASGYTF | TGTGCCAGCAGTTACGGGGGGGCCTCTGGCTACACCTTC
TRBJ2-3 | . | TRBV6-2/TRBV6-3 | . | CASSYSRGSMDTQYF | TGTGCCAGCAGTTACTCTCGGGGGAGTATGGATACGCAGTATTTT
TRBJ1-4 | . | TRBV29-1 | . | CSVEEGGSEKLFF | TGCAGCGTTGAAGAAGGAGGGAGCGAAAAACTGTTTTTT
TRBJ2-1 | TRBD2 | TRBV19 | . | CASSVWTSGNEQFF | TGTGCCAGTAGTGTGTGGACTAGCGGGAATGAGCAGTTCTTC
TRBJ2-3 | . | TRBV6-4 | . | CASSPGGPTDTQYF | TGTGCCAGCAGTCCAGGGGGGCCCACAGATACGCAGTATTTT
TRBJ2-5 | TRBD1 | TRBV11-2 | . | CASSPSTGVETQYF | TGTGCCAGCAGCCCGTCAACAGGGGTGGAGACCCAGTACTTC
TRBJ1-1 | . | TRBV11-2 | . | CASSPGEGKPVF | TGTGCCAGCAGCCCAGGGGAGGGGAAGCCGGTCTTT
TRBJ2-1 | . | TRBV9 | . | CASSNGGSSYNEQFF | TGTGCCAGCAGCAACGGGGGATCATCCTACAATGAGCAGTTCTTC
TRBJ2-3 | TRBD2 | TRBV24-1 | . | CATSDFGLAGGLSTDTQYF | TGTGCCACCAGTGATTTTGGTCTAGCGGGGGGTCTGAGCACAGATACGCAGTATTTT
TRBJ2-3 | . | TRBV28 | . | CASSLNSPRDTQYF | TGTGCCAGCAGTTTGAACTCTCCCAGGGATACGCAGTATTTT
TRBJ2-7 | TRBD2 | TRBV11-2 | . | CASSTIAGGNEQYF | TGTGCCAGCAGCACTATAGCGGGGGGGAACGAGCAGTACTTC
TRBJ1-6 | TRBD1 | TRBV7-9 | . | CASSRTGYNSPLHF | TGTGCCAGCAGCCGGACAGGCTATAATTCACCCCTCCACTTT
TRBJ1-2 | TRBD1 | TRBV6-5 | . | CASRTTGGYSGYTF | TGTGCCAGCAGAACGACAGGGGGCTATAGTGGCTACACCTTC
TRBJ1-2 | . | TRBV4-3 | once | CASSQVGGGSYGYTF | TGCGCCAGCAGCCAAGTTGGGGGGGGTAGCTATGGCTACACCTTC
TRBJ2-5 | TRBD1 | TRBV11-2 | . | CASSPGTGGTEETQYF | TGTGCCAGCAGCCCCGGGACAGGGGGGACAGAAGAGACCCAGTACTTC